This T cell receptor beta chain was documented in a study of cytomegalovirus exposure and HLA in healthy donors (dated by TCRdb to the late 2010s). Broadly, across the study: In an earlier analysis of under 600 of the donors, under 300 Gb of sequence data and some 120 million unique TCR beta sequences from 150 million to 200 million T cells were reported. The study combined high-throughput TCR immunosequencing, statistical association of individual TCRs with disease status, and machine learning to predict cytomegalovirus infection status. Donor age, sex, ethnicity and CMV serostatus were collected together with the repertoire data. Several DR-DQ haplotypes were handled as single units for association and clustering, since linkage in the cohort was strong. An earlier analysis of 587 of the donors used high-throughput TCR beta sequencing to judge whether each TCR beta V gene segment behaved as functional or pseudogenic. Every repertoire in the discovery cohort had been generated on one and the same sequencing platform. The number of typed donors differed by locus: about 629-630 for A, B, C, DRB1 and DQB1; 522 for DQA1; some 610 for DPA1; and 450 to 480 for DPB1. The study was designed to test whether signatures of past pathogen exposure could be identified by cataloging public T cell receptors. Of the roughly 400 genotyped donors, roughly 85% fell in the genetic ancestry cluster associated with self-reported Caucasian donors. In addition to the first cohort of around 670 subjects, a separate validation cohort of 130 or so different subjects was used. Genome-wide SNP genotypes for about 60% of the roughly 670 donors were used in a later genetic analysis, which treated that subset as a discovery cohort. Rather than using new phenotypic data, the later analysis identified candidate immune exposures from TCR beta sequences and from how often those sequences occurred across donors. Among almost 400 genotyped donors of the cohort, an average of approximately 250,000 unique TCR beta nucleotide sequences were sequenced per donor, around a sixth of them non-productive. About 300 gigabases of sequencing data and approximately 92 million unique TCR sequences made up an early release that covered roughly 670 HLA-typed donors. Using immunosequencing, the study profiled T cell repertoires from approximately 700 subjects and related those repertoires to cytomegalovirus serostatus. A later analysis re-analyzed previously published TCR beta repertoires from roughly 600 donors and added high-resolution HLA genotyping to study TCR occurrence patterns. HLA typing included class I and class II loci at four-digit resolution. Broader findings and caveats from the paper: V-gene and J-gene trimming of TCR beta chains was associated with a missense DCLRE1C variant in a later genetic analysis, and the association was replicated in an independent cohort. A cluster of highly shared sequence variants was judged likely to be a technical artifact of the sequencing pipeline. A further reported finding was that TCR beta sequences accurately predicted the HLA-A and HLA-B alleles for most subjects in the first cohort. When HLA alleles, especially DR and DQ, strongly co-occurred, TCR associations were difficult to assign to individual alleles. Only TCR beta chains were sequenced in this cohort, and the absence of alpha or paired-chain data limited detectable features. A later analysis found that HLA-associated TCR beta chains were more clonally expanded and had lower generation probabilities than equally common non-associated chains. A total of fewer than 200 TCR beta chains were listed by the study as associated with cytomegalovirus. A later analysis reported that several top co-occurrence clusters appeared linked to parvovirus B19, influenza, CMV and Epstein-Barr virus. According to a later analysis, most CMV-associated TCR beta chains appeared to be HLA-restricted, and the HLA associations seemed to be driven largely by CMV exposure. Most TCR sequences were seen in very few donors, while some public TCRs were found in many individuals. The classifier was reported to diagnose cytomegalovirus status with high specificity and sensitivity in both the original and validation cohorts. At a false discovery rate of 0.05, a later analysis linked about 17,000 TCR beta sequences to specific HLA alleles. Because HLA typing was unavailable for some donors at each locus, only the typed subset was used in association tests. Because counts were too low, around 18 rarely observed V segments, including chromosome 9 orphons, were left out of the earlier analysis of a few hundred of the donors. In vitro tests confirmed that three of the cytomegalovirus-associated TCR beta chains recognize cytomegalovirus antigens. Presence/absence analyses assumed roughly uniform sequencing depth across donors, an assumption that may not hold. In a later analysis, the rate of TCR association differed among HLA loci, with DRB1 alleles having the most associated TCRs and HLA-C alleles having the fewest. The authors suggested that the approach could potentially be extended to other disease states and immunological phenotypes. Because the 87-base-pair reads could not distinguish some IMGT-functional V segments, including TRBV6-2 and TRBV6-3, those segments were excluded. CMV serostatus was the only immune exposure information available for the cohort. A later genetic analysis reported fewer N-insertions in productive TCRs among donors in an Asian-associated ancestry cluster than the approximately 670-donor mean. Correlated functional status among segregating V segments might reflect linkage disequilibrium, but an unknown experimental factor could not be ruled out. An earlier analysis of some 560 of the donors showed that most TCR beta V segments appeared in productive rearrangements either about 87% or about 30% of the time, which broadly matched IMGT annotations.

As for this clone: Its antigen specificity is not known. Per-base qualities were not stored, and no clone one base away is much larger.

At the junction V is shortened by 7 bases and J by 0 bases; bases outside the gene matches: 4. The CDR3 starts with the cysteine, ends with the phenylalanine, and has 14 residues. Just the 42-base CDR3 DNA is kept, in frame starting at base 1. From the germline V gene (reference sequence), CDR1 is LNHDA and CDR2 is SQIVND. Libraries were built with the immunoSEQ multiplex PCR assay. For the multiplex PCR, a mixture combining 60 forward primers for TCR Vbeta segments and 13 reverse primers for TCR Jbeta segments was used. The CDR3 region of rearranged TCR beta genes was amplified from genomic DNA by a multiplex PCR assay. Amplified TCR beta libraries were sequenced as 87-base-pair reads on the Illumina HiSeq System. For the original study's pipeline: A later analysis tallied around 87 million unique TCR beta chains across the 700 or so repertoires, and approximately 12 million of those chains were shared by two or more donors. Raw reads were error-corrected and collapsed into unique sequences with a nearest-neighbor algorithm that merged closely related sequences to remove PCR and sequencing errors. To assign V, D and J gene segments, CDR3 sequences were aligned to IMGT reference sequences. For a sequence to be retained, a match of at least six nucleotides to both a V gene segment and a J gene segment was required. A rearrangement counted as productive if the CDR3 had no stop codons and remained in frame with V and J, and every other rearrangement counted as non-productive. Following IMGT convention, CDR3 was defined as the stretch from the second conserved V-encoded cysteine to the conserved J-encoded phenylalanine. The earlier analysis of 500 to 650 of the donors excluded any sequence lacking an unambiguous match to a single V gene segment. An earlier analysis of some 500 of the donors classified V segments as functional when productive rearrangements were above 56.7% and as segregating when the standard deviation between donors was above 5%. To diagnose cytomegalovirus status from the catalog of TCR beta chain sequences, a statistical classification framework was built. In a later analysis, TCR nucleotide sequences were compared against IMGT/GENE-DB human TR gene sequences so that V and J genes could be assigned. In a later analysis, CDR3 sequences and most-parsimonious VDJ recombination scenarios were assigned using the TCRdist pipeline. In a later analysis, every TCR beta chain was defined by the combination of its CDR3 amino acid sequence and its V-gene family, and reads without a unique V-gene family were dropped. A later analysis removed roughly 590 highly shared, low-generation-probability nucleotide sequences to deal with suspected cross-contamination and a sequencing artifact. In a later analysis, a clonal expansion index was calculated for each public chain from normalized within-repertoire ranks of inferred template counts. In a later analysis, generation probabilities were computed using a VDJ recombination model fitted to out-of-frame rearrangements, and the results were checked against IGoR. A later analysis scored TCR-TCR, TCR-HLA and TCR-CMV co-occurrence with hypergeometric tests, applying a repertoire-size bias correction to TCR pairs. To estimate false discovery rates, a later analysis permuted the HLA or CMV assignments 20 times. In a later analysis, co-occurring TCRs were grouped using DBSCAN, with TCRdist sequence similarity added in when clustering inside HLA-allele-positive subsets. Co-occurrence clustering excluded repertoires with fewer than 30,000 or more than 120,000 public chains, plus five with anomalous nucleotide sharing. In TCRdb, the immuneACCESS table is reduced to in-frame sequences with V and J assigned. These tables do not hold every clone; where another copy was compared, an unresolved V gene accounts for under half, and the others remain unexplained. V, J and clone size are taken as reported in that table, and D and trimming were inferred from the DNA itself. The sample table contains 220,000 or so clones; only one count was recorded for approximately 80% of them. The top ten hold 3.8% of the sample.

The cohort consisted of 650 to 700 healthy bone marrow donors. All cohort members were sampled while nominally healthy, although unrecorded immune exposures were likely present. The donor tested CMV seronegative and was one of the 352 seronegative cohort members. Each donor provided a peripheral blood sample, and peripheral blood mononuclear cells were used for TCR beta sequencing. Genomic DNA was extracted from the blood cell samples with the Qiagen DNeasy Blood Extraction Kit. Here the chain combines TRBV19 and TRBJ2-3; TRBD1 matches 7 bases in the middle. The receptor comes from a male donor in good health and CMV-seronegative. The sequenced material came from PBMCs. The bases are TGTGCCAGTAAGGGGACAGTTAGCACAGATACGCAGTATTTT. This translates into CASKGTVSTDTQYF.